Below, 15 T cell receptor beta chains from the same sample are listed, as sequenced in a study of cytotoxic CD8 clonotypes in ibrutinib-treated CLL (dated by TCRdb to 2020 to 2022). The intended sense of this specimen's time point label: progressive disease on ibrutinib. The library was produced with the immunoSEQ multiplex PCR assay. TCRdb carries this immuneACCESS record with in-frame sequences only. Its versions omit some clonotypes, under half of them owing to an unresolved V gene in the studies checked, with the rest unexplained. The sample table shows about 270,000 clones, and 65% to 85% are seen once. The ten largest clones represent about 5% of the sample. The sample here was PBMCs, taken at disease progression, from a patient treated with ibrutinib. The receptors here all came from a human donor with chronic lymphocytic leukemia.

This chain links TRBV5-1 with TRBJ2-1, with unresolved D. Germline CDR1 SGHRS, CDR2 YFSETQ. This CDR3 contains 15 residues. V shed 0 bases and J shed 8 bases, with 15 bases lying between them. The CDR3 region is CASSLGQISSHEQFF. The CDR3 nucleotides are TGCGCCAGCAGCTTGGGCCAGATCTCGAGCCATGAGCAGTTCTTC.

V gene TRBV19 combines with J gene TRBJ2-5, with 10 bases that match TRBD1. The CDR3 is 13 residues long. The junction had 3 bases not matched to a gene; V was cut back by 6 bases and J by 5 bases. CDR1 and CDR2 from the germline V gene are LNHDA and SQIVND (reference sequence). The CDR3, as DNA: TGTGCCAGTAGAGACAGGGGGCTGGAGACCCAGTACTTC. Translation gives CASRDRGLETQYF.

The chain couples TRBV5-4 to TRBJ2-7, with 9 bases identical to TRBD1. The CDR3 runs to 15 residues. Per germline, CDR1 SGHNT and CDR2 YYREEE (reference sequence). Trimming took 3 bases from V and 6 from J; bases not matched to a gene: 10. CDR3 residues: CASSSPGQGHFEQYF. The CDR3 coding sequence is TGTGCCAGCAGCTCCCCGGGACAGGGACACTTCGAGCAGTACTTC.

The chain employs TRBV7-8 and TRBJ2-5; D is perhaps TRBD1 (5 bases). The CDR3 length is 16 residues. The V gene's germline CDR1 is SGHVS and CDR2 FQNEAQ. The V and J ends lost 5 bases and 4 bases respectively, with 20 bases between them. The DNA of the CDR3 is TGTGCCAGCAGCCACTCAGGGATTTATGTGTTAGAGACCCAGTACTTC. It specifies CASSHSGIYVLETQYF.

The chain is built from TRBV5-6 and TRBJ2-3; D call uncertain. The V gene lost 1 base and the J gene lost 2 bases, with 8 bases spanning the gap. This CDR3 contains 14 residues. CDR1 is SGHDT and CDR2 is YYEEEE in the germline V gene. CDR3 sequence: CASSLFYNTDTQYF. The CDR3 DNA follows: TGTGCCAGCAGCTTGTTCTACAACACAGATACGCAGTATTTT.

The CDR3 DNA sequence: TGTGCCAGCAGTGAAGTGAACATTCAGTACTTC. Protein product: CASSEVNIQYF. This rearrangement joins TRBV6-1 to TRBJ2-4, with D unresolved. Per the germline V gene, CDR1 is MNHNS and CDR2 is SASEGT. The CDR3 covers 11 residues. Trimming pared 1 base from V and 7 bases from J, leaving 2 bases between.

The V gene is TRBV29-1, the J gene TRBJ2-7; D possibly corresponds to TRBD2 (5 bases). Trimming removed 4 bases at V and 6 bases at J, with 13 bases between. Germline assignment: CDR1 SQVTM and CDR2 ANQGSEA. The CDR3 spans 12 residues. The DNA of the CDR3 is TGCAGCGTTGTCCCTAGCACCTCCGAGCAGTACTTC. Amino acid sequence: CSVVPSTSEQYF.

This chain connects TRBV7-2 to TRBJ2-1; D is possibly TRBD2 (5 bases). The germline V gene encodes CDR1 SGHTA and CDR2 FQGNSA. This CDR3 comprises 13 residues. V lost 3 bases, J lost 4 bases, and 7 bases lay in between. The CDR3 DNA sequence: TGTGCCAGCAGCTTTAGCGAGTACAATGAGCAGTTCTTC. Amino acid sequence: CASSFSEYNEQFF. Full variable domain (outside the CDR3, taken from reference TRBV7-2 and TRBJ2-1): GAGVSQSPSNKVTEKGKDVELRCDPISGHTALYWYRQSLGQGLEFLIYFQGNSAPDKSGLPSDRFSAERTGGSVSTLTIQRTQQEDSAVYLCASSFSEYNEQFFGPGTRLTVL.

The gene calls are TRBV12-5 and TRBJ2-7; maybe TRBD2 (6 bases). Germline V gene data show CDR1 as LGHNT and CDR2 as FRNRAP. V was cut by 5 bases and J by 2 bases, with 13 bases left in between. The CDR3 is 14 amino acids. The CDR3 loop reads CASGPAGITYEQYF. The CDR3 DNA reads as TGTGCTAGTGGTCCGGCGGGGATAACCTACGAGCAGTACTTC.

About this clone itself: At the DNA level, this CDR3 is encoded by other sequences in the same sample as well. The CDR3 sequence: CSVVVGNTEAFF. For the CDR3, the DNA is TGCAGCGTTGTGGTGGGGAACACTGAAGCTTTCTTT. The chain couples TRBV29-1 to TRBJ1-1; no reliable D call. Germline CDR1 and CDR2: SQVTM and ANQGSEA. Between the trimmed V and J ends, which lost 4 bases and 1 base, there was a span of 7 bases. The CDR3 spans 12 residues. Together with reference TRBV29-1 and TRBJ1-1, the CDR3 gives the full variable domain: SAVISQKPSRDICQRGTSLTIQCQVDSQVTMMFWYRQQPGQSLTLIATANQGSEATYESGFVIDKFPISRPNLTFSTLTVSNMSPEDSSIYLCSVVVGNTEAFFGQGTRLTVV.

A few counts support this clone. The rearrangement joins TRBV5-1 to TRBJ2-2; 10 nucleotides line up with TRBD2. The CDR3 is 15 residues long. Germline V gene sequence: CDR1 SGHRS, CDR2 YFSETQ. The J segment lost 4 bases and the V segment lost 3 bases, leaving 3 bases of the junction unmatched. CDR3 coding DNA: TGCGCCAGCAGCTCTAGCGGGGGATTCACCGGGGAGCTGTTTTTT. This translates into CASSSSGGFTGELFF.

This clone was counted between two and nine times. The V call is TRBV15, the J call TRBJ2-1, with D possibly TRBD2 on 6 matching bases. Germline V gives CDR1 LNHNV, CDR2 YYDKDF (reference sequence). Trimming took off 1 base at V and 1 base at J, with 14 bases between the two ends. The CDR3 runs to 17 residues. CDR3 sequence reads: CATSRGWGRTSYNEQFF. CDR3 in DNA: TGTGCCACCAGCAGAGGTTGGGGGAGGACATCCTACAATGAGCAGTTCTTC.

The chain joins TRBV7-8 to TRBJ2-2; TRBD2 matches at 10 bases. The CDR3 has 22 residues. J was trimmed by 7 bases and V by 2 bases; bases with no gene match: 25. CDR1 and CDR2 (germline): SGHVS, FQNEAQ. The CDR3 reads CASSLYRAGLAEASPGVGELFF. In DNA, the CDR3 is TGTGCCAGCAGCTTATATAGGGCTGGACTAGCGGAGGCTTCTCCGGGGGTCGGGGAGCTGTTTTTT. The full variable domain, completed using reference TRBV7-8 and TRBJ2-2, is GAGVSQSPRYKVAKRGQDVALRCDPISGHVSLFWYQQALGQGPEFLTYFQNEAQLDKSGLPSDRFFAERPEGSVSTLKIQRTQQEDSAVYLCASSLYRAGLAEASPGVGELFFGEGSRLTVL.

The rearrangement joins TRBV4-3 to TRBJ2-7; 9 bases agree with TRBD2. The germline V gene has CDR1 LGHNA and CDR2 YSLEER. The CDR3 is 16 amino acids. The ends lost 1 base at V and 3 bases at J; junction bases unmatched: 7. CDR3 coding DNA: TGCGCCAGCAGCCAAGTTAGCGGGAGCTCTGTCTACGAGCAGTACTTC. Translating it yields CASSQVSGSSVYEQYF.

This chain links TRBV5-4 with TRBJ2-1; 10 bases map to TRBD2. This CDR3 has 18 residues. J gave up 0 bases and V 2 bases, and 8 bases lay outside the gene matches. CDR1 and CDR2 (germline): SGHNT, YYREEE (reference sequence). CDR3 sequence reads: CASSLAGGPSSSYNEQFF. CDR3 in DNA: TGTGCCAGCAGCTTAGCGGGAGGGCCGAGTAGCTCCTACAATGAGCAGTTCTTC.